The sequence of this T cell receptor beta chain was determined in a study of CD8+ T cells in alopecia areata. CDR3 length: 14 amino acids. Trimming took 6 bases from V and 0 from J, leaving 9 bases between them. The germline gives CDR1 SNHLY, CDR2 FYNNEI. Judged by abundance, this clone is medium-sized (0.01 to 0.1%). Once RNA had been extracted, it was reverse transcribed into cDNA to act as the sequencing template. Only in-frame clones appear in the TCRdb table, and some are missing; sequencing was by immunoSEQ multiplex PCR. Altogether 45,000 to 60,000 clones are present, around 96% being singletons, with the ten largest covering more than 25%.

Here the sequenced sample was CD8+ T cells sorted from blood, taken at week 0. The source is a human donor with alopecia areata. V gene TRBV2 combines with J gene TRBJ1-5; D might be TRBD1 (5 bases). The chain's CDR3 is CASRDSYSNQPQHF. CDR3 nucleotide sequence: TGTGCCAGCAGAGACAGTTATAGCAATCAGCCCCAGCATTTT.